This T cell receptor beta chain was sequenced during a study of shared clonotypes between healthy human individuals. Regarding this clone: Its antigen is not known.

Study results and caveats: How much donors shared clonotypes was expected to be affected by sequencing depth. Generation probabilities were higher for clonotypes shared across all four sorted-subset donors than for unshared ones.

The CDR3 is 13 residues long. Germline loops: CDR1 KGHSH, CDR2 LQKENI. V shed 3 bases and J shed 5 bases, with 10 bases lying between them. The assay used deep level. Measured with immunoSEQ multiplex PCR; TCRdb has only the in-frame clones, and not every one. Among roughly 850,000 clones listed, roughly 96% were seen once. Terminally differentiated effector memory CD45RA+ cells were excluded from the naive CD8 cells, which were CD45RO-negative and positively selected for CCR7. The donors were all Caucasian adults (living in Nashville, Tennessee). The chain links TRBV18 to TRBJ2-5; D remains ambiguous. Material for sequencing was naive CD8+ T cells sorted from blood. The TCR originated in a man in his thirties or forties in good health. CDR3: CASSPELTETQYF. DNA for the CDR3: TGTGCCAGCTCACCGGAGTTAACGGAGACCCAGTACTTC.